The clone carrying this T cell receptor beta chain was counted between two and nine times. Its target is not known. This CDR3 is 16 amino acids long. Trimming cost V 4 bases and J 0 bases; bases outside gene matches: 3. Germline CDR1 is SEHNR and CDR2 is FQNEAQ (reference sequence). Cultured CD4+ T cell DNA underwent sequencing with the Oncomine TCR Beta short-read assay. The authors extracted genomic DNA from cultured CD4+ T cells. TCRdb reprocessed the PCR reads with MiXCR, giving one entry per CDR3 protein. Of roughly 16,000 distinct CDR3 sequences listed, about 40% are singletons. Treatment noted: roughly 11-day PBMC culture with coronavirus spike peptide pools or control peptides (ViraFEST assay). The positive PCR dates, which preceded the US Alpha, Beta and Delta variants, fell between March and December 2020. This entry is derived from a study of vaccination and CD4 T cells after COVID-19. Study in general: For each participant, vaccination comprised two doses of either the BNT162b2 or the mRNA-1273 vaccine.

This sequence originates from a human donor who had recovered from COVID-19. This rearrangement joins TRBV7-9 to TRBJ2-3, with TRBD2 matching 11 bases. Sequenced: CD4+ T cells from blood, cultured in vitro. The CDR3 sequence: CASSYGLAGSTDTQYF. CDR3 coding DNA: TGTGCCAGCAGCTACGGACTAGCGGGTAGCACAGATACGCAGTATTTT.